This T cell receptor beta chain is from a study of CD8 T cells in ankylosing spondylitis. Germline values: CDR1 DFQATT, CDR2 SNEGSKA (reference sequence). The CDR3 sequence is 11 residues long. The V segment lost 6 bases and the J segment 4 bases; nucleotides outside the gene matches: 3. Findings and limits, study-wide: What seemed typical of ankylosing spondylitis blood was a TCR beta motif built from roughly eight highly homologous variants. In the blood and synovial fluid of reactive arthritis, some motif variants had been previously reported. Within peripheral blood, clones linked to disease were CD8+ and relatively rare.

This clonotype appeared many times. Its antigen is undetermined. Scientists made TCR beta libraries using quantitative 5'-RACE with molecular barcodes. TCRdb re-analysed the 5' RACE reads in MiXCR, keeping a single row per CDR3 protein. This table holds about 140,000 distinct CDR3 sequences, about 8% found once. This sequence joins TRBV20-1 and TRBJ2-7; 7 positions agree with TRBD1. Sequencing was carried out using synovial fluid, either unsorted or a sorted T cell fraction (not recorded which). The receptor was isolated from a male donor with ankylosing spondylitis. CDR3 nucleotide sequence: TGCAGTGCCGGGACAGAGTACGAGCAGTACTTC. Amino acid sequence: CSAGTEYEQYF.